The clone carrying this TCR beta chain was detected ten times or more. At one boundary the junction diverges from the germline segment, which might be a read error. This record comes from a study of T-cell reconstitution after alpha-beta-depleted transplantation in children. The TCRbeta library incorporated unique molecular identifiers. TCRdb redid the calling of the PCR reads with MiXCR, one entry per CDR3 protein. This sample has around 600,000 distinct CDR3 sequences, with 8% to 11% found just once. Material: PBMCs from the stem cell graft donor, obtained from the stem cell graft. The sequence was obtained from a human donor who donated a stem cell graft to a child with acute myeloid leukemia.

The CDR3: CASSLVAGGPYEQYF. The DNA of the CDR3 is TGTGCCAGCAGCCTTGTAGCGGGAGGGCCCTACGAGCAGTACTTC. The chain is built from TRBV5-1 and TRBJ2-7; 11 bases are shared with TRBD2. Germline loops: CDR1 SGHRS, CDR2 YFSETQ. The CDR3 contains 15 residues.